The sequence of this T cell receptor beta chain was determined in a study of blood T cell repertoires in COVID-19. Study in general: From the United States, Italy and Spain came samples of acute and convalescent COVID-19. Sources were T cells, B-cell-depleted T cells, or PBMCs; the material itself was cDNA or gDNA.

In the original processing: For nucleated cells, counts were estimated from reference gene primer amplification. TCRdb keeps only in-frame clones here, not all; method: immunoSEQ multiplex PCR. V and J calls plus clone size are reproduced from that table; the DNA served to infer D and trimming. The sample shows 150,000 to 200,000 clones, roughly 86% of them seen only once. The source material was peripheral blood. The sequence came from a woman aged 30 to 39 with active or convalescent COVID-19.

The CDR3 DNA reads as TGTGCCAGCAGTTTTACAGGCCAAGAGACCCAGTACTTC. Amino acids: CASSFTGQETQYF. J is TRBJ2-5 and V is TRBV12-3 or TRBV12-4; D is possibly TRBD1 (5 bases). V gave up 3 bases and J gave up 1 base, with 6 bases separating them. CDR3 length: 13 amino acids.